This entry features one T cell receptor (beta chain) sequence. As yet, its antigen is unknown. The source of the sample is a study of CXCR3-negative and CXCR3-positive naive CD8 T cells. Study findings and constraints: Compared with CXCR3-negative naive cells, CXCR3-positive naive cells showed more hydrophobic TRB CDR3s. Cryopreserved cells partially lost CXCR3 expression, and fresh PBMCs were used in most assays. Similar TRBV-TRBJ usage was seen in naive cells (both CXCR3-negative and CXCR3-positive), but memory cells differed.

The CDR3 covers 13 residues. Germline V gives CDR1 SGHTA, CDR2 FQGTGA. Through 5' RACE with UMI labels, the TRB cDNA libraries were prepared. TCRdb re-called the 5' RACE reads; one entry per CDR3 protein, DNA not given. The listing records nearly 110,000 distinct CDR3 sequences. With 300,000 cells each, the CD8+ T cell subsets were individually sorted in triplicate. The TCR comes from a human donor in good health. Some clones in this sample may be carry-over from other donors' samples. The gene calls are TRBV7-3 and TRBJ2-7; the TCRdb D gene call, TRBD2, has no DNA to confirm it. Source material: naive CXCR3+ CD8+ T cells from blood. Documented subset: CD45RO-CCR7+CD27+CD95- naive CD8+ T cells expressing CXCR3 (TNR3+). The CDR3 region is CASRTSGTYEQYF.